The clone carrying this TCR beta chain showed up just a few times. As to time point: persistent/refractory GD, antithyroid drugs over 5 years with positive TRAb. Following extraction of RNA from PBMCs, that RNA was used to make the TCR library. HTBI primers from iRepertoire and Arm-PCR of CDR3 regions yielded the TCR beta libraries. TCRdb itself ran the multiplex PCR reads through MiXCR, one entry per CDR3 protein. The data hold 400,000 to 500,000 distinct CDR3 sequences, with about 20% observed a single time. The CDR3 runs to 15 residues. Deletions cut 6 bases from V and 3 bases from J, with 17 bases between. Looked up from germline, CDR1 is ENHRY and CDR2 is SYGVKD. These data are taken from a study of regulatory T cells in long-lasting Graves disease. Whole-study context: The definition of persistent Graves' disease was over 5 years of antithyroid drugs with positive TSH receptor antibodies.

The sample here was peripheral blood mononuclear cells (PBMCs), taken when the disease was refractory, from a patient treated with antithyroid drugs. This chain uses TRBV10-3 with TRBJ1-2; D is perhaps TRBD1 (6 bases). This TCR was sampled from a female donor with Graves disease. CDR3 amino acids: CAIRRRDTEDYGYTF. CDR3 in DNA: TGTGCCATCAGGAGACGGGACACGGAAGACTATGGCTACACCTTC.